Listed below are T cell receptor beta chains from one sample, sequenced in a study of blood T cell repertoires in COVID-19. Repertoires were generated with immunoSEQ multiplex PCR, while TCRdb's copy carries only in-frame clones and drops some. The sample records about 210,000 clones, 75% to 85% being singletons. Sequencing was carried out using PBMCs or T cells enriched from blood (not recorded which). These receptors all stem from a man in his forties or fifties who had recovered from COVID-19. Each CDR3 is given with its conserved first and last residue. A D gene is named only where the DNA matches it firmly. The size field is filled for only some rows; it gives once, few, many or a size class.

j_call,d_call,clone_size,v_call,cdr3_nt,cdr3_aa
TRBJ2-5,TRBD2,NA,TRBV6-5,TGTGCCAGCAGTTACGAGCCTAGCGGGTCTCAAGAGACCCAGTACTTC,CASSYEPSGSQETQYF
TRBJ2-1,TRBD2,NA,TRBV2,TGTGCCAGCAAACTAGCGGGGTCCGAAGAGCAGTTCTTC,CASKLAGSEEQFF
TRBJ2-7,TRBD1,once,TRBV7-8,TGTGCCAGCAGCTCCGGGACAGTGATCTCCTACGAGCAGTACTTC,CASSSGTVISYEQYF
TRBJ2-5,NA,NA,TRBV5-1,TGCGCCAGCAGCTTGGGGACAGCTTACCAAGAGACCCAGTACTTC,CASSLGTAYQETQYF
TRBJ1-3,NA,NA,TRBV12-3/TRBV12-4,TGTGCCAGCTCGGTTTTCTCTGGAAACACCATATATTTT,CASSVFSGNTIYF
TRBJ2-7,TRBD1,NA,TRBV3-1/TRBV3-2,TGTGCCAGCAGCCAAGGCGCAGGGACAGGGGAATACGAGCAGTACTTC,CASSQGAGTGEYEQYF
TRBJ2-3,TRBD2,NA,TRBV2,TGTGCCAGCAGTCTAGCGGGGATCGCAGATACGCAGTATTTT,CASSLAGIADTQYF
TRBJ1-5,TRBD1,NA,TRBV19,TGTGCCAGTAGACGACGGACAGGGGATCAGCCCCAGCATTTT,CASRRRTGDQPQHF
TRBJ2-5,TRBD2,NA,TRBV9,TGTGCCAGCAGCGTAGGGGTTGCGGGAGGACTCGGAGAGACCCAGTACTTC,CASSVGVAGGLGETQYF
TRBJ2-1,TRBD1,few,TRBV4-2,TGTGCCAGCAGCCAGGGACAGGGGGCTTACAATGAGCAGTTCTTC,CASSQGQGAYNEQFF
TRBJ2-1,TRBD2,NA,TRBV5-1,TGCGCCAGCAGGGTTGAACTAGCGGACAATGAGCAGTTCTTC,CASRVELADNEQFF
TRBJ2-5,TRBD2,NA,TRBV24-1,TGTGCCACCAGTGACGCCACTAGCGGGAGGTCAGAGACCCAGTACTTC,CATSDATSGRSETQYF
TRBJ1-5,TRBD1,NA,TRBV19,TGTGCCAGTAGTATAGTTGGACAGGGCCGGGGTCAGCCCCAGCATTTT,CASSIVGQGRGQPQHF
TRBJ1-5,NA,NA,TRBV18,TGTGCCAGCTCATCCTCACATAGCAATCAGCCCCAGCATTTT,CASSSSHSNQPQHF
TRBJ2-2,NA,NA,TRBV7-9,TGTGCCAGCAGCTTAGCGGGGCCTAGGGGATTTTCCGGGGAGCTGTTTTTT,CASSLAGPRGFSGELFF
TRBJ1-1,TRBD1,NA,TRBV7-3,TGTGCCAGCAGTTGGCCGGACAGGGAAGTAGGTGAAGCTTTCTTT,CASSWPDREVGEAFF
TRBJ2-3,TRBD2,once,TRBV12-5,TGTGCTAGTGGAGGCTCCGTTGCAGCGGGAGTAACAGATACGCAGTATTTT,CASGGSVAAGVTDTQYF
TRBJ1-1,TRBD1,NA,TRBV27,TGTGCCAGCAGCCTTCGGACAGGGGTGAACACTGAAGCTTTCTTT,CASSLRTGVNTEAFF
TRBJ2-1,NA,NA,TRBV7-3,TGTGCCAGCAGCGGGAGACCCTACAATGAGCAGTTCTTC,CASSGRPYNEQFF
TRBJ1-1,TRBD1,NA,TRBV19,TGTGCCAGTAGGACGGGACAGTTTGGGGCTGAAGCTTTCTTT,CASRTGQFGAEAFF
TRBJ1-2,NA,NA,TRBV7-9,TGTGCCACCCCGGACTTGGGACACTACAGGGATGGCTACACCTTC,CATPDLGHYRDGYTF
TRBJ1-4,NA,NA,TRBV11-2,TGTGCCAGCAGCTTAGGACTGGGGCAGGGGAAACTGTTTTTT,CASSLGLGQGKLFF
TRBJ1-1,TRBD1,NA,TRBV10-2,TGCGCCAGCAGAGCCGGGACAGCGAACACTGAAGCTTTCTTT,CASRAGTANTEAFF
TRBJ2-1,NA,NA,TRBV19,TGTGCCAGTAGTATCGGGGGATCCTACAATGAGCAGTTCTTC,CASSIGGSYNEQFF
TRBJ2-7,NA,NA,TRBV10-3,TGTGCCATCCGAAATGGGGGACAAAACTACGAGTCTTGGTTC,CAIRNGGQNYESWF
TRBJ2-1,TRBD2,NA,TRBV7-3,TGTGCCAGCAGCTTAGGTTCGGGACTAGCGGGAGGAAGGCAGTTCTTC,CASSLGSGLAGGRQFF
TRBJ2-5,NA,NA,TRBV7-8,TGTGCCAGCAGCTTACGTTGGCTAGCTTTAGAAGAGACCCAGTACTTC,CASSLRWLALEETQYF
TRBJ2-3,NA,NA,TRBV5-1,TGCGCCAGCAGGGCTAGCACAGATACGCAGTATTTT,CASRASTDTQYF
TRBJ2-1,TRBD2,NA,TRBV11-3,TGTGCCAGCAGCTCAGCGGGAGGGGCAAATGAGCAGTTCTTC,CASSSAGGANEQFF
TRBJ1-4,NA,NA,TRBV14,TGTGCCAGCAGCCAAGGGAGGGATCGGGTGTCTGAAAAACTGTTTTTT,CASSQGRDRVSEKLFF
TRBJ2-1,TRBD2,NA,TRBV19,TGTGCCAGTACCCCCCGGGGGGGGCGTGCAGCCTACAATGAGCAGTTCTTC,CASTPRGGRAAYNEQFF
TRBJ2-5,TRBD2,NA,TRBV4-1,TGCGCCAGCAGCCACGCAGCTCAGACGGGACTAGCACGGACCCAGTACTTC,CASSHAAQTGLARTQYF
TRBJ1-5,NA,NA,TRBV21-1,TGTGCCAGCAGCAAAGAGGGGACAGGAGATTATAGCAATCAGCCCCAGCATTTT,CASSKEGTGDYSNQPQHF
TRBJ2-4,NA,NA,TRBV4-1,TGCGCCAGCAGCCAAGGTATGGGCGGGGTTCAGTACTTC,CASSQGMGGVQYF
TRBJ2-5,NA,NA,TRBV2,TGTGCCAGCAGTGCATTACAGGAGCCGCAGGCAGGGACCCAGTACTTC,CASSALQEPQAGTQYF
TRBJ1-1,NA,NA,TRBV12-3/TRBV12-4,TGTGCCAGCAGTTTTGGGCAGTATGCTTTCTTT,CASSFGQYAFF
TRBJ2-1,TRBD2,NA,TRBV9,TGTGCCAGCAGCGGTGGCGGGAGTGTAACCTGGCAGTTCTTC,CASSGGGSVTWQFF
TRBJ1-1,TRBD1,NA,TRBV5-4,TGTGCCAGCAGCACACCGGGACAGGGTTTCACTGAAGCTTTCTTT,CASSTPGQGFTEAFF
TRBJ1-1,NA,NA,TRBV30,TGTGCCTGGAGTAACAGAGTGAACACTGAAGCTTTCTTT,CAWSNRVNTEAFF
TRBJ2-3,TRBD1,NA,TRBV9,TGTGCCAGCAGCGTAGCCGGGACAGGTAGCACAGATACGCAGTATTTT,CASSVAGTGSTDTQYF
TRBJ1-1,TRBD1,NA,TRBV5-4,TGTGCCAGCAGCTACCCAGGGGGCGCCCACACTGAAGCTTTCTTT,CASSYPGGAHTEAFF
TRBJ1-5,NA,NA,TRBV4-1,TGCGCCAGCAGCCAAGTGGAACGGACGGGACAGCCCCAGCATTTT,CASSQVERTGQPQHF
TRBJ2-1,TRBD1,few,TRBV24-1,TGTGCCACCAGTACATACCGCAGGGGGCAGAATGAGCAGTTCTTC,CATSTYRRGQNEQFF
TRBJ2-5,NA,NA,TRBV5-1,TGCGCCAGCAGCTCTGGCAACCGAGAGACCCAGTACTTC,CASSSGNRETQYF
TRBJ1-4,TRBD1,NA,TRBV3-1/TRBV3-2,TGTGCCAGCAGCCAAGGGACAGGGGGGCCCTACTTCTTTAATGAAAAACTGTTTTTT,CASSQGTGGPYFFNEKLFF
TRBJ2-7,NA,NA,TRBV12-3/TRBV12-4,TGTGCCAGCAGCCCCGGGTCAGCCTACGAGCAGTACTTC,CASSPGSAYEQYF
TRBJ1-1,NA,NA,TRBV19,TGTGCCAGTAGGCCCGACCCACCAAGAGGAACTGAAGCTTTCTTT,CASRPDPPRGTEAFF
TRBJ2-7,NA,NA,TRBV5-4,TGTGCCAGCAGCCGACACGGGGGCTCCTACGAGCAGTACTTC,CASSRHGGSYEQYF
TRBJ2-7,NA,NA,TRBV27,TGTGCCAGCGTAGGGGGGGAATCCTACGAGCAGTACTTC,CASVGGESYEQYF
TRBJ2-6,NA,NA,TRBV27,TGTGCCAGCAGTTTATATCCCCTCGGGAAGTTTTATAGTTACTCTGGGGCCAACGTCCTGACTTTC,CASSLYPLGKFYSYSGANVLTF
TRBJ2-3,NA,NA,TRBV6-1,TGTGCCAGCAGAGAACACCTATCATCTAGCACAGATACGCAGTATTTT,CASREHLSSSTDTQYF
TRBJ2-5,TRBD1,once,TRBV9,TGTGCCAGCAGCGTCTACAGGGGAGAGACCCAGTACTTC,CASSVYRGETQYF